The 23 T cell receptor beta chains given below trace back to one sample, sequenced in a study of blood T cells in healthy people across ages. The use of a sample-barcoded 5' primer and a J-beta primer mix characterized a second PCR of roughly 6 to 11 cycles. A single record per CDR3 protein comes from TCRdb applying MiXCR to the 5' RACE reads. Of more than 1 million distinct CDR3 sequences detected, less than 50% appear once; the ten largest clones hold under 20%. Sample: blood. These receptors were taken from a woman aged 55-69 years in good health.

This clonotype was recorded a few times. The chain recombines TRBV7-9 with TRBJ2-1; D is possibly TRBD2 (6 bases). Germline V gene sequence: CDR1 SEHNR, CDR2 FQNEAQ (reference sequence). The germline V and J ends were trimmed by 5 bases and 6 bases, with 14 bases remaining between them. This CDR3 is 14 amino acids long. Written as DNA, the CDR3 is TGTGCCAGCAGCCAGACCGGGGGACGCAATGAGCAGTTCTTC. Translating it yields CASSQTGGRNEQFF.

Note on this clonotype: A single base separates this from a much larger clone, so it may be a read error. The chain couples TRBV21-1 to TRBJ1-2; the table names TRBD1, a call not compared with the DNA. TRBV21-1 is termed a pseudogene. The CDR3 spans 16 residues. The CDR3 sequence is CASTSRQVSLGWGYTF. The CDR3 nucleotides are TGTGCCAGCACTTCTAGACAGGTGTCGCTGGGATGGGGCTACACCTTC.

CDR3 loop: CASSVGTGAGETQYF. The CDR3 DNA follows: TGTGCCAGCAGCGTAGGAACGGGAGCTGGAGAGACCCAGTACTTC. The rearrangement uses TRBV9 and TRBJ2-7, with D maybe TRBD2 (6 bases). The DNA end is more similar to TRBJ2-5, so the J call may be wrong. The length of the CDR3 is 15 residues. Germline V gives CDR1 SGDLS, CDR2 YYNGEE.

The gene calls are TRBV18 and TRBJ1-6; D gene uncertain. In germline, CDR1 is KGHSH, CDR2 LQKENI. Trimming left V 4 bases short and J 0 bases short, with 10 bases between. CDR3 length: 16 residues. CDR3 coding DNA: TGTGCCAGCTCACGAACAGAGAGCTCCTATAATTCACCCCTCCACTTT. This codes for CASSRTESSYNSPLHF.

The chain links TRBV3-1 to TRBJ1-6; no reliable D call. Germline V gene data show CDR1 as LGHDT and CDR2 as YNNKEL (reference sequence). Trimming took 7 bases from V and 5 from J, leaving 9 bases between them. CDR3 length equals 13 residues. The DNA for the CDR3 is TGTGCCAGCAACCGCATGGATAATTCACCCCTCCACTTT. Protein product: CASNRMDNSPLHF.

CDR3 nucleotides: TGCAGTGCTCCCCGACTAGCGGGAGTCATCAGGGATGAGCAGTTCTTC. It encodes CSAPRLAGVIRDEQFF. The rearrangement joins TRBV20-1 to TRBJ2-1, with 12 bases identical to TRBD2. J gave up 8 bases and V 5 bases, and 13 bases lay outside the gene matches. CDR1 and CDR2 from the germline V gene are DFQATT and SNEGSKA (reference sequence). This CDR3 region has 16 residues.

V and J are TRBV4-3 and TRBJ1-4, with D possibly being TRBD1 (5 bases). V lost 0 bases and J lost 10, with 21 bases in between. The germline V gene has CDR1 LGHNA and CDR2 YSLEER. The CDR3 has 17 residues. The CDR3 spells CASSQEYFGGANAKLFF. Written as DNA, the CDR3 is TGCGCCAGCAGCCAAGAATACTTCGGAGGGGCGAACGCAAAACTGTTTTTT.

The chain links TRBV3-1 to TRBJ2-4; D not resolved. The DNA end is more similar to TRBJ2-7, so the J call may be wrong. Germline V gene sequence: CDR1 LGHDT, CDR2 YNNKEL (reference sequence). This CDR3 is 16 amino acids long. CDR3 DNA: TGTGCCAGCAGCCAAGGCCGAGGAGAGGCCAACTACGAGCAGTACTTC. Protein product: CASSQGRGEANYEQYF.

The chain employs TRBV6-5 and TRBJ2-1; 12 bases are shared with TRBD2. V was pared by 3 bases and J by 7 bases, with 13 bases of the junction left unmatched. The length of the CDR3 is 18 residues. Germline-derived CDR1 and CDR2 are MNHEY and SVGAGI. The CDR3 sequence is CASSYLAGGPKSRNEQFF. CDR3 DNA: TGTGCCAGCAGTTATCTAGCGGGAGGGCCTAAAAGTAGGAATGAGCAGTTCTTC.

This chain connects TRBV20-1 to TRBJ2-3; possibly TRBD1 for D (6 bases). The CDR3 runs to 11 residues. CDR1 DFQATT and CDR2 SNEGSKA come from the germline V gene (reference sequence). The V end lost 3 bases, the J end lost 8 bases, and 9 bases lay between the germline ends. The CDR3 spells CSASQGTTQYF. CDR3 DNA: TGCAGTGCTAGTCAGGGGACTACGCAGTATTTT.

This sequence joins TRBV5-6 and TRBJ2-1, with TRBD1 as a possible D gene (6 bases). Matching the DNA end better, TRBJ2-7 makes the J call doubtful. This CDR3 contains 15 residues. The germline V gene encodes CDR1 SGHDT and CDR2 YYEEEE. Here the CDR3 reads CASSVGQPPGYEQYF. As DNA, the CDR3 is TGTGCCAGCAGTGTCGGACAGCCCCCTGGATACGAGCAGTACTTC.

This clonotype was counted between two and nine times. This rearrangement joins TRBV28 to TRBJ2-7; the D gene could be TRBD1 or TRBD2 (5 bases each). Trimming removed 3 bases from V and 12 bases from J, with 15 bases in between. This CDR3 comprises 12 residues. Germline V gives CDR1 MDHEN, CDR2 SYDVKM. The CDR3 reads CASSFPLGRLYF. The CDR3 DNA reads TGTGCCAGCAGTTTTCCCTTGGGACGGTTGTACTTC.

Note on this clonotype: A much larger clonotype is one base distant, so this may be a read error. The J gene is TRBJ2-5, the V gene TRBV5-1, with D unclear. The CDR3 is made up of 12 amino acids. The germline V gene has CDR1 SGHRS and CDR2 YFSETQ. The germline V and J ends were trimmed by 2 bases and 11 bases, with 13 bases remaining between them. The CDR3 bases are TGCGCCAGCAGCTTAAAGAACAATGAGCAGTACTTC. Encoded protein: CASSLKNNEQYF.

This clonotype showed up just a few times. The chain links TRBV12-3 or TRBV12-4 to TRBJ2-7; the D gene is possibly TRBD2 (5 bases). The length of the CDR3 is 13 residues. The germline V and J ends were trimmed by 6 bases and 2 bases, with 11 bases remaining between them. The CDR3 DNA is TGTGCCAGCAGAAACGGACTCGCCTACGAGCAGTACTTC. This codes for CASRNGLAYEQYF.

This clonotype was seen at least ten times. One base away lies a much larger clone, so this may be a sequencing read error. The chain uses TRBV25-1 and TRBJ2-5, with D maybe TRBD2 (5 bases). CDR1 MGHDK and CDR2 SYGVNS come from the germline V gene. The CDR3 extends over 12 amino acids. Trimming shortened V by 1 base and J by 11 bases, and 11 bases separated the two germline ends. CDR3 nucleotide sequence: TGTGCCAGCAGTGAATGGGAGAATGAGCAGTACTTC. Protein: CASSEWENEQYF.

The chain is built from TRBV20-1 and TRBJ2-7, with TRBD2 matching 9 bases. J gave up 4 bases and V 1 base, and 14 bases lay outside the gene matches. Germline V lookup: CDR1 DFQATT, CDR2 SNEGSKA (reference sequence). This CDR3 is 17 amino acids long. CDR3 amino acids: CSARGPVSGRNVYEQYF. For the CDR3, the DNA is TGCAGTGCTAGAGGCCCCGTTAGCGGGAGAAACGTGTACGAGCAGTACTTC.

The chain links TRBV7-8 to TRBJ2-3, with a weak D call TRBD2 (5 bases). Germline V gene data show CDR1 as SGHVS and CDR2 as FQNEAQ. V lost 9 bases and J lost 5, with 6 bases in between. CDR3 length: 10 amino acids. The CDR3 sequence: CASGLDTQYF. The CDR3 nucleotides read TGTGCCAGTGGACTAGATACGCAGTATTTT.

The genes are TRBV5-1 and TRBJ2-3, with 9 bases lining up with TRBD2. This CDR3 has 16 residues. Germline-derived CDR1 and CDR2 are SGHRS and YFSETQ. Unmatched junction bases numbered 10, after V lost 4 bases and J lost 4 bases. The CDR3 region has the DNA TGCGCCAGCAGCCAGACTAGCGGCTCTAGCGCAGATACGCAGTATTTT. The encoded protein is CASSQTSGSSADTQYF.

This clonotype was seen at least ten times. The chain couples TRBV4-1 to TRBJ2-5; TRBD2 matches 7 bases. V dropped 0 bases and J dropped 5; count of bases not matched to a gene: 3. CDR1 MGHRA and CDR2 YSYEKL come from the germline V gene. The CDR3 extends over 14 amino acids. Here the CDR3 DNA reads TGCGCCAGCAGCCAAGACGGGGAGGGGGAGACCCAGTACTTC. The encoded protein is CASSQDGEGETQYF.

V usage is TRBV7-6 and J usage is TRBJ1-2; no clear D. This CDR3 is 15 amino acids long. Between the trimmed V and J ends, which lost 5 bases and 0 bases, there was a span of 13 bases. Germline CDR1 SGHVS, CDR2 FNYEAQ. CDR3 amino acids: CASSPAGSTNYGYTF. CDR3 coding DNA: TGTGCCAGCAGCCCGGCCGGGAGCACTAACTATGGCTACACCTTC.

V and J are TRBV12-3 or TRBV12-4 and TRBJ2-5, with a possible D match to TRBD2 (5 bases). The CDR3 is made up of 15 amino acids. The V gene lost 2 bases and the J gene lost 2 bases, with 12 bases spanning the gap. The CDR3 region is CASSLLGGPQETQYF. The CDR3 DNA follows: TGTGCCAGCAGTTTACTTGGCGGGCCGCAAGAGACCCAGTACTTC.

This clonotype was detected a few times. The CDR3 DNA sequence: TGCAGCGTGGGGGGGATGAACACTGAAGCTTTCTTT. Its translation: CSVGGMNTEAFF. This chain joins TRBV29-1 and TRBJ1-1, with D perhaps matching TRBD1 (5 bases). The V end lost 6 bases, the J end lost 0 bases, and 8 bases lay between the germline ends. This CDR3 is built from 12 residues. The germline V gene has CDR1 SQVTM and CDR2 ANQGSEA.

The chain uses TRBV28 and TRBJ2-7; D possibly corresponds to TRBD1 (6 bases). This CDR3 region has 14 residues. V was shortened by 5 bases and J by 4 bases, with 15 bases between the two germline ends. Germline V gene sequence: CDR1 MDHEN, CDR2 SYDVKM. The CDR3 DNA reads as TGTGCCAGCAGTCCCAGACAGGTGGGGTACGAGCAGTACTTC. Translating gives CASSPRQVGYEQYF.